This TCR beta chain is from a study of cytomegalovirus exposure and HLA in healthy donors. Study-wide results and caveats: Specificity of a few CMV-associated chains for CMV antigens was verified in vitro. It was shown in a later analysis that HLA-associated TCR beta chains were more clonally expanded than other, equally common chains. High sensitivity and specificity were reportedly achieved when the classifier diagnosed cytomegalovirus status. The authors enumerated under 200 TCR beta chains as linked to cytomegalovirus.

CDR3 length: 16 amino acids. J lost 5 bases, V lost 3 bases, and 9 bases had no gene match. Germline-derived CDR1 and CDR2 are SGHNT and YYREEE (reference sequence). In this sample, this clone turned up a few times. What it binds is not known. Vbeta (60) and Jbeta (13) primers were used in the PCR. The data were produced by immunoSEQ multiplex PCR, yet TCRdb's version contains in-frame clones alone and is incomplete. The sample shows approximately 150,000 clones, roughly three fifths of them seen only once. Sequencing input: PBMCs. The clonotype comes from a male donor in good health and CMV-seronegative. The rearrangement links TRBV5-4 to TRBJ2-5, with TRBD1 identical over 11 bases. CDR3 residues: CASSYPRTGGMETQYF. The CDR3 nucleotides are TGTGCCAGCAGCTATCCCCGGACAGGGGGCATGGAGACCCAGTACTTC.